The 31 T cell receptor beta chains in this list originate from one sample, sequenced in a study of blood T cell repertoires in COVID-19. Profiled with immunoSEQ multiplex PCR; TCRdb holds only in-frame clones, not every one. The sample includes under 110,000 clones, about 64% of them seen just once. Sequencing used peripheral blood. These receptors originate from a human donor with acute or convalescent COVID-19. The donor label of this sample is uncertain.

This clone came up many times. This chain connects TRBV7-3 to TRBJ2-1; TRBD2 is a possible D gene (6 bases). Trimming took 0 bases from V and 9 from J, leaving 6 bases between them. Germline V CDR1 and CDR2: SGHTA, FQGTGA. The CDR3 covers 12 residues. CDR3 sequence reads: CASSLTGGEQFF. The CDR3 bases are TGTGCCAGCAGCTTAACCGGGGGTGAGCAGTTCTTC.

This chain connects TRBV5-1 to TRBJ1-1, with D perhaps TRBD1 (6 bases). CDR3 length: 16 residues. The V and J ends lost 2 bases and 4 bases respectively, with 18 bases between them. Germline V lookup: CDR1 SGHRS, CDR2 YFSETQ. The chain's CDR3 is CASSFGPGNRATEAFF. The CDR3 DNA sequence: TGCGCCAGCAGCTTCGGCCCGGGAAACAGGGCCACTGAAGCTTTCTTT.

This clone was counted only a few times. The CDR3: CASSWDRETQYF. CDR3 DNA sequence: TGTGCCAGCAGCTGGGACAGAGAGACCCAGTACTTC. The chain combines TRBV5-4 with TRBJ2-5; 7 bases match TRBD1. CDR3 length: 12 residues. The germline gives CDR1 SGHNT, CDR2 YYREEE (reference sequence). The V segment lost 3 bases and the J segment 4 bases; nucleotides outside the gene matches: 0.

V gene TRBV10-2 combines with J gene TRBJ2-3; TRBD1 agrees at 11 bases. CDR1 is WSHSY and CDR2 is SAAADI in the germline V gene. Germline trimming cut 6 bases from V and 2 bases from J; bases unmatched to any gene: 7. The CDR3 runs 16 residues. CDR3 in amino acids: CASSRDRGLVTDTQYF. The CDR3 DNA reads TGCGCCAGCAGCCGGGACAGGGGGTTAGTCACAGATACGCAGTATTTT.

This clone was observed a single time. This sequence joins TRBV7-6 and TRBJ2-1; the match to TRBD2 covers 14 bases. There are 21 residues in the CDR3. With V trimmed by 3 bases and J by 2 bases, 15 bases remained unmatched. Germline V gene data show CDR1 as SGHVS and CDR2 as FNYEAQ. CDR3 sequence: CASSFKGDYGLAGGTYNEQFF. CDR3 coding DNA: TGTGCCAGCAGCTTCAAGGGGGACTACGGACTAGCGGGGGGAACCTACAATGAGCAGTTCTTC.

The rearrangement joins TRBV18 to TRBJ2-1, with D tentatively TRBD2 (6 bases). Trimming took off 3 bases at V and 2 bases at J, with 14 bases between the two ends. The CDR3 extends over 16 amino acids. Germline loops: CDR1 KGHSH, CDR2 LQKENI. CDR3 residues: CASSPSTGVTYNEQFF. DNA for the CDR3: TGTGCCAGCTCACCGTCAACGGGGGTCACCTACAATGAGCAGTTCTTC.

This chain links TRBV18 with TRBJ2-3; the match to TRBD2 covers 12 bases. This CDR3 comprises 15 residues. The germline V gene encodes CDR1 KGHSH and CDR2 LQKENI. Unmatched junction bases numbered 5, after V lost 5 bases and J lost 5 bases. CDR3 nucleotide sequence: TGTGCCAGCTCAGCCCTAGCGGGGGGGCAAGATACGCAGTATTTT. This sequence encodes CASSALAGGQDTQYF.

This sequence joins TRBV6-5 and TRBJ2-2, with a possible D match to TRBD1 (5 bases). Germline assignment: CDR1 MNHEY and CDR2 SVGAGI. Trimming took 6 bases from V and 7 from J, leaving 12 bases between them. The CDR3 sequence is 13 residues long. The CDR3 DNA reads TGTGCCAGCAGGAACCCAGGGTACGGGGAGCTGTTTTTT. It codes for CASRNPGYGELFF.

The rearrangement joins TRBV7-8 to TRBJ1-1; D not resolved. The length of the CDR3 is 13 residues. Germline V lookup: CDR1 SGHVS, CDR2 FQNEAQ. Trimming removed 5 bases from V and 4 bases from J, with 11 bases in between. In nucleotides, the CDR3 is TGTGCCAGCAGCCCCCCAATAGCCACTGAAGCTTTCTTT. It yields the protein CASSPPIATEAFF.

The CDR3 loop is CSTKGAGGNTIYF. CDR3 coding DNA: TGCAGCACCAAGGGGGCCGGGGGAAACACCATATATTTT. The gene calls are TRBV29-1 and TRBJ1-3; 7 bases fit TRBD1. The CDR3 length is 13 residues. Germline V gene lookup returns CDR1 SQVTM and CDR2 ANQGSEA. V dropped 8 bases and J dropped 4; count of bases not matched to a gene: 8.

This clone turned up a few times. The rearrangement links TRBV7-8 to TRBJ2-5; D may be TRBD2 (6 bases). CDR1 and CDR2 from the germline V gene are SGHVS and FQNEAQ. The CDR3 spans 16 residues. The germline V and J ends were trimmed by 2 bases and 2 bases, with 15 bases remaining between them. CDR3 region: CASSLRGNPPQETQYF. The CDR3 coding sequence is TGTGCCAGCAGCTTACGCGGGAATCCCCCACAAGAGACCCAGTACTTC. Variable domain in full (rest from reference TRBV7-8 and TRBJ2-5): GAGVSQSPRYKVAKRGQDVALRCDPISGHVSLFWYQQALGQGPEFLTYFQNEAQLDKSGLPSDRFFAERPEGSVSTLKIQRTQQEDSAVYLCASSLRGNPPQETQYFGPGTRLLVL.

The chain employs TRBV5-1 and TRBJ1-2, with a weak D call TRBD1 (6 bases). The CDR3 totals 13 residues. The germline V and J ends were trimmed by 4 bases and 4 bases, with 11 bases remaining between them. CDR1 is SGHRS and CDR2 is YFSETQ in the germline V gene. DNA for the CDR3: TGCGCCAGCAGCGTGGACAGTCTCTATGGCTACACCTTC. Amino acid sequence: CASSVDSLYGYTF.

The CDR3 nucleotides read TGTGCCAGCAGAGCGACAGTCACTAATGAAAAACTGTTTTTT. Translation: CASRATVTNEKLFF. The chain has TRBV6-5 and TRBJ1-4; perhaps TRBD1 as D (5 bases). The V gene lost 6 bases and the J gene lost 2 bases, with 10 bases spanning the gap. In germline, CDR1 is MNHEY, CDR2 SVGAGI. The CDR3 spans 14 residues.

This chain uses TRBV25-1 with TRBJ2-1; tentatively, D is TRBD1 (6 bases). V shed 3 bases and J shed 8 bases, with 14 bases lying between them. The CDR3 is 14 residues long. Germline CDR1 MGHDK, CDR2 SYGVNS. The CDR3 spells CASSDWGHRDEQFF. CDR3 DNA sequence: TGTGCCAGCAGTGATTGGGGACATCGGGATGAGCAGTTCTTC.

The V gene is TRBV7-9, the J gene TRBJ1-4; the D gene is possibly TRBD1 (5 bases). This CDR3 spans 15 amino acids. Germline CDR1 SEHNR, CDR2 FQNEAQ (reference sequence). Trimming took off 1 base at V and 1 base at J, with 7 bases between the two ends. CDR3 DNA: TGTGCCAGCAGCTTAGGGACATTAACTAATGAAAAACTGTTTTTT. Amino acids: CASSLGTLTNEKLFF.

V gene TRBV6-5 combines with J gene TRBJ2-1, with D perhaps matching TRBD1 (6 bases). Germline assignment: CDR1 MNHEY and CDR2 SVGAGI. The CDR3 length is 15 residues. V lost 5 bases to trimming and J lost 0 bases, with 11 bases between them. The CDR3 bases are TGTGCCAGCAGTAATACAGGGAGCTCCTACAATGAGCAGTTCTTC. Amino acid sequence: CASSNTGSSYNEQFF.

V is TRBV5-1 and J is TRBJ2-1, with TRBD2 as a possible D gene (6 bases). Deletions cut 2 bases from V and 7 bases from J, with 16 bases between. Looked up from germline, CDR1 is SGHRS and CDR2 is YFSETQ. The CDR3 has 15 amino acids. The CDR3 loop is CASSFGGSGYNEQFF. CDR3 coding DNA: TGCGCCAGCAGCTTTGGGGGGTCAGGGTATAATGAGCAGTTCTTC.

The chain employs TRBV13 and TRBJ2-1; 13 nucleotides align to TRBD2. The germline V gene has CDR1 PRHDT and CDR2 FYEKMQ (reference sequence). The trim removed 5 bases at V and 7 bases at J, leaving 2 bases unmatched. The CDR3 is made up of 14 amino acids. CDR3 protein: CASSLGLAGNEQFF. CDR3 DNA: TGTGCCAGCAGCCTGGGACTAGCGGGGAATGAGCAGTTCTTC.

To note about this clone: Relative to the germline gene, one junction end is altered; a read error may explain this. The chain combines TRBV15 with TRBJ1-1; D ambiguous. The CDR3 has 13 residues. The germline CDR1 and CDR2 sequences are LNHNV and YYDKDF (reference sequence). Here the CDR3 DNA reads TGTGCCATCCAGCCTCGGGTGAACGCTGAAGCTTTCTTT. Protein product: CAIQPRVNAEAFF.

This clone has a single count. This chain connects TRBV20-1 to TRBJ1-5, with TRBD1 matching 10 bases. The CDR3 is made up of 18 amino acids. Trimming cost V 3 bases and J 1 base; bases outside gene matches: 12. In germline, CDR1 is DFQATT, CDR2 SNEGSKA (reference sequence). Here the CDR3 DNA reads TGCAGTGCTAGTCCGGGACAGGGGCGTATTGTGAGCAATCAGCCCCAGCATTTT. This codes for CSASPGQGRIVSNQPQHF.

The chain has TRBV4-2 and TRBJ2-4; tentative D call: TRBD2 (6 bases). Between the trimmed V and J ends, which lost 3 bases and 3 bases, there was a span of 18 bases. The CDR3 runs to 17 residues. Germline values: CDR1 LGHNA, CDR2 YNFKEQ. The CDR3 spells CASSQVGSSDYKNIQYF. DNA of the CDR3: TGTGCCAGCAGCCAGGTGGGGTCTAGCGATTACAAAAACATTCAGTACTTC.

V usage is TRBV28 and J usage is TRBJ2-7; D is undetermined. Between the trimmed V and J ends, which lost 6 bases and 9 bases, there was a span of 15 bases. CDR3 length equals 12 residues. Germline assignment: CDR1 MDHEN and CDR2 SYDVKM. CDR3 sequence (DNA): TGTGCCAGCAGGGAGTCCGTGCAAGTGCAGTACTTC. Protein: CASRESVQVQYF. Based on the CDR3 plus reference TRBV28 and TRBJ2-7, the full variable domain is DVKVTQSSRYLVKRTGEKVFLECVQDMDHENMFWYRQDPGLGLRLIYFSYDVKMKEKGDIPEGYSVSREKKERFSLILESASTNQTSMYLCASRESVQVQYFGPGTRLTVT.

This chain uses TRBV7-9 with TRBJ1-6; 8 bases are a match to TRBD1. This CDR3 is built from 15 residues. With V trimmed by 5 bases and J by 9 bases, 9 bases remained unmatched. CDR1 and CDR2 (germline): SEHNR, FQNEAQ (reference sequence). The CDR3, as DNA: TGTGCCAGCAGCGATACGACAGGGGTCATTTCACCCCTCCACTTT. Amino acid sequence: CASSDTTGVISPLHF.

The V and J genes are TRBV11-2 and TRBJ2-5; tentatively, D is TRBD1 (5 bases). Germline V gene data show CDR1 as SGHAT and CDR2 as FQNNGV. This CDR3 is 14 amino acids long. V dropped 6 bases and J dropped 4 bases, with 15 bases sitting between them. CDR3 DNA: TGTGCCAGCAGACTGGGATTTAGGGGAGAGACCCAGTACTTC. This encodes CASRLGFRGETQYF. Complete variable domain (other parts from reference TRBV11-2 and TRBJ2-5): EAGVAQSPRYKIIEKRQSVAFWCNPISGHATLYWYQQILGQGPKLLIQFQNNGVVDDSQLPKDRFSAERLKGVDSTLKIQPAKLEDSAVYLCASRLGFRGETQYFGPGTRLLVL.

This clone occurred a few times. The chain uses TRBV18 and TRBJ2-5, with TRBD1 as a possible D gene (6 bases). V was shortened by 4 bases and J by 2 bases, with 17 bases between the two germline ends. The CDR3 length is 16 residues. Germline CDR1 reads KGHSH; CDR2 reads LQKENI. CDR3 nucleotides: TGTGCCAGCTCACTAGGACAGACGAGATTGCAAGAGACCCAGTACTTC. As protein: CASSLGQTRLQETQYF.

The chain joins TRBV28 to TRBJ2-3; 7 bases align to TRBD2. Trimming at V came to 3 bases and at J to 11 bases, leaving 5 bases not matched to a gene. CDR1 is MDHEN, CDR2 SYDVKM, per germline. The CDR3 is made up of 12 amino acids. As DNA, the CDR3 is TGTGCCAGCAGTTTGCGGACTAGTGTGCAGTATTTT. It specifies CASSLRTSVQYF.

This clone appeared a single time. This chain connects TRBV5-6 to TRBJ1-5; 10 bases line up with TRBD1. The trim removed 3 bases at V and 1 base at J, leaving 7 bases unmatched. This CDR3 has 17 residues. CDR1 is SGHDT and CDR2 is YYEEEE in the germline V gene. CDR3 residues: CASSYPGTGVSNQPQHF. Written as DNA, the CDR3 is TGTGCCAGCAGCTATCCCGGGACAGGGGTGAGCAATCAGCCCCAGCATTTT.

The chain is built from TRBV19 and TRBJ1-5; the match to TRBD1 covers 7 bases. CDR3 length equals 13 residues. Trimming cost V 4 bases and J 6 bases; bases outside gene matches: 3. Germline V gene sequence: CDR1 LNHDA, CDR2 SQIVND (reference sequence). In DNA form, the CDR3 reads TGTGCCAGTAGTAAAGACAGGGCTCAGCCCCAGCATTTT. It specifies CASSKDRAQPQHF.

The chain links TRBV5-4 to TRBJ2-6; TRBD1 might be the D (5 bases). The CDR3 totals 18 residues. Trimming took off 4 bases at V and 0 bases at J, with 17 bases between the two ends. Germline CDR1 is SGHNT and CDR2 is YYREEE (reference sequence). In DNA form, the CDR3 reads TGTGCCAGCAGCCGAATGACAGTAGTGAGCTCTGGGGCCAACGTCCTGACTTTC. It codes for CASSRMTVVSSGANVLTF.

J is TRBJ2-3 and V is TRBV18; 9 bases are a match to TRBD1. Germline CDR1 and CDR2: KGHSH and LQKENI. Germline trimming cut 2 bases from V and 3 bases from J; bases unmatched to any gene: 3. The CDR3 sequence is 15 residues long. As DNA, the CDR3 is TGTGCCAGCTCACCATTCGGACAGGGGACAGATACGCAGTATTTT. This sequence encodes CASSPFGQGTDTQYF.

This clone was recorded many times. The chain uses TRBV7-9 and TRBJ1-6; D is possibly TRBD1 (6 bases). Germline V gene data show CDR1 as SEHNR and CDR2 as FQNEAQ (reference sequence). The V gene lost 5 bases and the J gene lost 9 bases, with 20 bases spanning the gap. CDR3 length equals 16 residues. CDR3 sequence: CASSPNGTPRGSPLHF. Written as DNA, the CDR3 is TGTGCCAGCAGCCCTAACGGGACCCCCAGGGGTTCACCCCTCCACTTT.